Following are 15 T cell receptor beta chains from one sample sequenced in a study of blood T cell repertoires in COVID-19 (dated by TCRdb to about 2020). The library was prepared using the immunoSEQ multiplex PCR assay. TCRdb obtained this table from immuneACCESS and retained in-frame rearrangements with V and J assigned. These tables miss some clones; where compared with another copy, unresolved V genes account for less than half of the shortfall, and the remainder is unexplained. Present in this sample are more than 250,000 clones, over 80% of which were seen just once. 5.5% to 8% of the sample goes to the ten largest clones. The sequencing input was peripheral blood. Source of these receptors: a woman in her forties or fifties with COVID-19, enrolled during active disease.

The chain employs TRBV25-1 and TRBJ2-5; 7 nucleotides match TRBD1. This CDR3 spans 15 amino acids. The V segment lost 1 base and the J segment 3 bases; nucleotides outside the gene matches: 5. The germline V gene encodes CDR1 MGHDK and CDR2 SYGVNS. This CDR3 reads CASSEFVGQKETQYF. For the CDR3, the DNA is TGTGCCAGCAGTGAATTTGTGGGACAGAAAGAGACCCAGTACTTC.

The chain uses TRBV5-1 and TRBJ2-5; tentative D call: TRBD1 (6 bases). The germline V and J ends were trimmed by 1 base and 8 bases, with 12 bases remaining between them. Germline CDR1 is SGHRS and CDR2 is YFSETQ. The CDR3 loop spans 13 amino acids. The CDR3 sequence: CASSLLDSGTQYF. CDR3 coding DNA: TGCGCCAGCAGCTTGCTGGACAGTGGCACCCAGTACTTC.

This CDR3 is CAWSVDPTAPQHF. DNA for the CDR3: TGTGCCTGGAGTGTAGATCCCACTGCGCCCCAGCATTTT. This chain uses TRBV30 with TRBJ1-5; D is uncertain. CDR1 is GTSNPN, CDR2 SVGIG, per germline (reference sequence). This CDR3 contains 13 residues. Trimming left V 0 bases short and J 9 bases short, with 12 bases between.

V is TRBV7-9 and J is TRBJ2-5; 7 bases fit TRBD1. The V gene end was trimmed by 5 bases and the J gene end by 1 base; junction bases not matched to a gene: 7. There are 15 residues in the CDR3. The germline gives CDR1 SEHNR, CDR2 FQNEAQ (reference sequence). The CDR3 coding sequence is TGTGCCAGCAGCACCGGACAGGAGTTCCAAGAGACCCAGTACTTC. Its protein product is CASSTGQEFQETQYF.

The rearrangement uses TRBV19 and TRBJ1-1; possible D gene TRBD1, 5 bases. The CDR3 is 14 residues long. Germline CDR1 and CDR2: LNHDA and SQIVND (reference sequence). Trimming removed 3 bases from V and 1 base from J, with 9 bases in between. The CDR3 reads CASSILRENTEAFF. The CDR3 coding sequence is TGTGCCAGTAGTATTCTCAGGGAGAACACTGAAGCTTTCTTT. Full variable domain (remainder filled in from reference TRBV19 and TRBJ1-1): DGGITQSPKYLFRKEGQNVTLSCEQNLNHDAMYWYRQDPGQGLRLIYYSQIVNDFQKGDIAEGYSVSREKKESFPLTVTSAQKNPTAFYLCASSILRENTEAFFGQGTRLTVV.

In the case of this clone: One end of the junction does not line up with germline, which may come from a read error. The chain employs TRBV3-1 (or the pseudogene TRBV3-2) and TRBJ2-1, with D tentatively TRBD2 (6 bases). The CDR3 extends over 13 amino acids. CDR1 and CDR2 from the germline V gene are LGHDT and YNNKEL (reference sequence). The CDR3, as DNA: TGTGCCAGCAGACAAGAGGGGAGCGGGCAGCAGTTCTTC. Translating gives CASRQEGSGQQFF.

The gene calls are TRBV6-6 and TRBJ2-1, with D maybe TRBD1 (6 bases). Germline CDR1 and CDR2: MNHNY and SVGAGI (reference sequence). The CDR3 spans 13 residues. Trimming removed 7 bases from V and 6 bases from J, with 13 bases in between. The CDR3 region has the DNA TGTGCCAGCACAACTTTAGGGGGCAATGAGCAGTTCTTC. Protein: CASTTLGGNEQFF.

The chain employs TRBV11-2 and TRBJ2-5, with 9 bases lining up with TRBD2. The CDR3 consists of 18 residues. Germline-derived CDR1 and CDR2 are SGHAT and FQNNGV. Losses at the gene ends were 0 bases for V and 1 base for J; bases not matched to a gene: 9. This CDR3 reads CASSLDSRLAGIQETQYF. In DNA, the CDR3 is TGTGCCAGCAGCTTAGATAGTCGGCTAGCGGGGATCCAAGAGACCCAGTACTTC. The full variable domain, rest sourced from reference TRBV11-2 and TRBJ2-5, is EAGVAQSPRYKIIEKRQSVAFWCNPISGHATLYWYQQILGQGPKLLIQFQNNGVVDDSQLPKDRFSAERLKGVDSTLKIQPAKLEDSAVYLCASSLDSRLAGIQETQYFGPGTRLLVL.

A few counts support this clone. The rearrangement joins TRBV2 to TRBJ2-7; 8 bases line up with TRBD2. Trimming removed 7 bases from V and 7 bases from J; junction bases left unmatched: 12. The germline V gene encodes CDR1 SNHLY and CDR2 FYNNEI. The CDR3 has 14 residues. Written as DNA, the CDR3 is TGTGCCAGCATCCGACTAGCGCAATCGTTAGAGCAGTACTTC. It is translated as CASIRLAQSLEQYF.

This clone was seen a single time. This chain joins TRBV27 and TRBJ2-7, with 9 nucleotides matching TRBD1. Germline V gene sequence: CDR1 MNHEY, CDR2 SMNVEV (reference sequence). Trimming at V came to 6 bases and at J to 2 bases, leaving 11 bases not matched to a gene. The CDR3 sequence is 16 residues long. The CDR3 nucleotides read TGTGCCAGCAGGCCCACAGGGGGCGTTCAGACCTACGAGCAGTACTTC. This sequence encodes CASRPTGGVQTYEQYF.

The J gene is TRBJ2-2, the V gene TRBV7-2; the D gene is possibly TRBD2 (5 bases). Looked up from germline, CDR1 is SGHTA and CDR2 is FQGNSA. This CDR3 contains 15 residues. The V end lost 5 bases, the J end lost 4 bases, and 14 bases lay between the germline ends. The CDR3 DNA follows: TGTGCCAGCAGCAAGTCCGAGAGGGCCACCGGGGAGCTGTTTTTT. Translation gives CASSKSERATGELFF.

The rearrangement links TRBV27 to TRBJ2-7; possibly TRBD1 for D (5 bases). Trimming took off 2 bases at V and 3 bases at J, with 17 bases between the two ends. There are 16 residues in the CDR3. CDR1 is MNHEY, CDR2 SMNVEV, per germline (reference sequence). The CDR3 loop is CASSLALQGTVYEQYF. CDR3 sequence (DNA): TGTGCCAGCAGTTTAGCACTCCAGGGAACCGTCTACGAGCAGTACTTC.

The V call is TRBV24-1, the J call TRBJ1-2; 7 bases align to TRBD1. Germline V gene sequence: CDR1 KGHDR, CDR2 SFDVKD. The CDR3 is 14 residues long. The trim removed 5 bases at V and 4 bases at J, leaving 6 bases unmatched. The CDR3 is CATSGATGAYGYTF. CDR3 DNA: TGTGCCACCAGTGGGGCAACAGGGGCCTATGGCTACACCTTC.

The J gene is TRBJ2-3, the V gene TRBV3-1 (or the pseudogene TRBV3-2); D not resolved. CDR1 is LGHDT and CDR2 is YNNKEL in the germline V gene (reference sequence). The length of the CDR3 is 16 residues. Trimming stripped 1 base from V and 4 bases from J, with 15 bases between. The CDR3 region has the DNA TGTGCCAGCAGCCAAGTTGGGCAGAAGAGTGCAGATACGCAGTATTTT. This gives the protein CASSQVGQKSADTQYF.

The chain recombines TRBV6-6 with TRBJ2-7, with TRBD2 matching 7 bases. Germline CDR1 MNHNY, CDR2 SVGAGI (reference sequence). CDR3 length equals 15 residues. The J segment lost 0 bases and the V segment lost 7 bases, leaving 9 bases of the junction unmatched. The CDR3 is CASNLGGGNSYEQYF. CDR3 in DNA: TGTGCCAGCAACCTGGGCGGGGGTAACTCCTACGAGCAGTACTTC.